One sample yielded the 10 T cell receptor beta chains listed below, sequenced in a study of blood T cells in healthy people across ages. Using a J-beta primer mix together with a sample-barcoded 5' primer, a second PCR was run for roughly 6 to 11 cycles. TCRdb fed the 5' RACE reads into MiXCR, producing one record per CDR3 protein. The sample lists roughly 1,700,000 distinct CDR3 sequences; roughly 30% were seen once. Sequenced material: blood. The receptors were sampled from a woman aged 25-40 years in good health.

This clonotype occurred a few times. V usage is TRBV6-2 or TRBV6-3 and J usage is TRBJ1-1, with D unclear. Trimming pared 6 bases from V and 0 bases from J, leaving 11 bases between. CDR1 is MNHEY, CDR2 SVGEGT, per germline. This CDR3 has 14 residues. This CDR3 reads CASRNNDMNTEAFF. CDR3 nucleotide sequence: TGTGCCAGCAGAAACAACGACATGAACACTGAAGCTTTCTTT.

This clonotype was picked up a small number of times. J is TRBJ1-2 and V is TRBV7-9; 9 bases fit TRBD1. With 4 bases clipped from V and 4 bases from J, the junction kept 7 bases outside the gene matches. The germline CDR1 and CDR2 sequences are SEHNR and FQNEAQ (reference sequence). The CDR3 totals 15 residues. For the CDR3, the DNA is TGTGCCAGCAGCTCGGACAGGGGATACCCCTATGGCTACACCTTC. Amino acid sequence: CASSSDRGYPYGYTF.

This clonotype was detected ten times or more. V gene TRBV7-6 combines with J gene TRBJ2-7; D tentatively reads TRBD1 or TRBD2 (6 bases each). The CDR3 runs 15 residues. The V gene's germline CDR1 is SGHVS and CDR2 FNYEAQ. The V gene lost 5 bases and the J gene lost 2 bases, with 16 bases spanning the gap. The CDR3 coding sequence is TGTGCCAGCAGCCCAGCGATGAGGGGGGCCTACGAGCAGTACTTC. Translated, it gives CASSPAMRGAYEQYF.

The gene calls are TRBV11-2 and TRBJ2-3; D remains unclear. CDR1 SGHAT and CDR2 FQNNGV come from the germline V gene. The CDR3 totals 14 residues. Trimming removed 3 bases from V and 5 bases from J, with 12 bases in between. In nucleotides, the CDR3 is TGTGCCAGCAGCTTCCCACAGTGGGGAGATACGCAGTATTTT. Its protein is CASSFPQWGDTQYF.

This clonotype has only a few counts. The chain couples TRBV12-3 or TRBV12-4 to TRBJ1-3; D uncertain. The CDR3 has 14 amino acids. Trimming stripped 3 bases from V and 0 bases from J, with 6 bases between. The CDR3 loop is CASSLSRSGNTIYF. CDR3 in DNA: TGTGCCAGCAGTTTGAGTCGCTCTGGAAACACCATATATTTT.

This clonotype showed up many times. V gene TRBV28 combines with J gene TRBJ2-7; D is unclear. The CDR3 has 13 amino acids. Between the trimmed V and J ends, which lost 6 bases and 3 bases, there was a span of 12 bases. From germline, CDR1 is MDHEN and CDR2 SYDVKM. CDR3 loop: CASSAGRSYEQYF. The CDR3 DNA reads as TGTGCCAGCAGCGCCGGACGGAGCTACGAGCAGTACTTC.

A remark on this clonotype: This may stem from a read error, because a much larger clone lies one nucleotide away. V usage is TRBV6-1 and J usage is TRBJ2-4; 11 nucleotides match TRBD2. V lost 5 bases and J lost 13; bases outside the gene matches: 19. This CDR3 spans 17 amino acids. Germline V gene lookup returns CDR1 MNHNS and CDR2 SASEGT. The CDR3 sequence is CASSLITGTSGYNEQYF. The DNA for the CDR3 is TGTGCCAGCAGTCTAATCACCGGGACTAGCGGATACAATGAGCAGTACTTC.

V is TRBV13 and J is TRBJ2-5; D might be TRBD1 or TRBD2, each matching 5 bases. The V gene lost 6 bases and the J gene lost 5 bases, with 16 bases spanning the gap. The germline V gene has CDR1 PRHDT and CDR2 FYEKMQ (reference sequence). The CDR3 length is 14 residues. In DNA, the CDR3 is TGTGCCAGCAGTCGGGACCTCCAGAGGGAGACCCAGTACTTC. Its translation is CASSRDLQRETQYF. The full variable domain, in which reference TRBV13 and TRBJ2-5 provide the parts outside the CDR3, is AAGVIQSPRHLIKEKRETATLKCYPIPRHDTVYWYQQGPGQDPQFLISFYEKMQSDKGSIPDRFSAQQFSDYHSELNMSSLELGDSALYFCASSRDLQRETQYFGPGTRLLVL.

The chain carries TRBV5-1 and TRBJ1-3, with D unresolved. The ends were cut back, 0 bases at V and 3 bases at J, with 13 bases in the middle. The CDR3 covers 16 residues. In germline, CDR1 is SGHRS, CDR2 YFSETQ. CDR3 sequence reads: CASSLVLNSGGNTIYF. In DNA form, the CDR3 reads TGCGCCAGCAGCTTGGTATTGAACAGCGGTGGAAACACCATATATTTT.

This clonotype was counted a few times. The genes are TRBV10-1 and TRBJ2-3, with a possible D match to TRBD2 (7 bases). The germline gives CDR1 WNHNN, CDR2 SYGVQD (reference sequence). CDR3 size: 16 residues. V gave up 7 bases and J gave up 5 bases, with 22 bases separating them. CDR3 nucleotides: TGCGCCAGCACCCATGAGGGGGAGGGCCTTGGAGATACGCAGTATTTT. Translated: CASTHEGEGLGDTQYF.